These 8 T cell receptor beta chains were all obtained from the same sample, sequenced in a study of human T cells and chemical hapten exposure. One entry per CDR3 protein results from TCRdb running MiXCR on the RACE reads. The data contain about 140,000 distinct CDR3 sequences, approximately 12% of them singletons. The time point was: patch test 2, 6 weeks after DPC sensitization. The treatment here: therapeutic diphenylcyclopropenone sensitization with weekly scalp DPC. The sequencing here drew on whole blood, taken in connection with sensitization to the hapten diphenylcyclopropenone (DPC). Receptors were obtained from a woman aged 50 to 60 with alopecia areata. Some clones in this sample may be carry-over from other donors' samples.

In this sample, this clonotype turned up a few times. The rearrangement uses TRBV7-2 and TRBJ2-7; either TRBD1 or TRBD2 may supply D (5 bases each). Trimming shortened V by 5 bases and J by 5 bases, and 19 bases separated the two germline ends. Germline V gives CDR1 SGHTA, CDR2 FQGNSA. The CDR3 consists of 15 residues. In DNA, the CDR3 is TGTGCCAGCAGCCCGTGGGGGAGCCCCACTGACGAGCAGTACTTC. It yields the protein CASSPWGSPTDEQYF.

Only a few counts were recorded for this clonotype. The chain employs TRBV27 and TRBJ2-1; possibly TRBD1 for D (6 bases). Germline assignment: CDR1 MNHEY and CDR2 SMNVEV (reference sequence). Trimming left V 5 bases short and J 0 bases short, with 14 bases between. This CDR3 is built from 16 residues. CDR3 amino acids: CASSRRQDSSYNEQFF. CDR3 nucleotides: TGTGCCAGCAGTAGGAGACAGGACAGCTCCTACAATGAGCAGTTCTTC.

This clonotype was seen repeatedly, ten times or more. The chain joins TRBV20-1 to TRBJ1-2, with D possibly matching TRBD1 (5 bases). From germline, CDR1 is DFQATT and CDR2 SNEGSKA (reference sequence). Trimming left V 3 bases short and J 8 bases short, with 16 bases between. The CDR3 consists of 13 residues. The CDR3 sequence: CSASGWGGRGYTF. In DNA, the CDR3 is TGCAGTGCTAGTGGTTGGGGCGGACGCGGCTACACCTTC.

The DNA for the CDR3 is TGTGCCAGCAGCATTGCCGGGACTGGGGGCGAGCAGTACTTC. Amino acids: CASSIAGTGGEQYF. The rearrangement joins TRBV3-1 to TRBJ2-7; D is possibly TRBD2 (6 bases). Between the trimmed V and J ends, which lost 5 bases and 6 bases, there was a span of 17 bases. The CDR3 loop spans 14 amino acids. Germline values: CDR1 LGHDT, CDR2 YNNKEL (reference sequence).

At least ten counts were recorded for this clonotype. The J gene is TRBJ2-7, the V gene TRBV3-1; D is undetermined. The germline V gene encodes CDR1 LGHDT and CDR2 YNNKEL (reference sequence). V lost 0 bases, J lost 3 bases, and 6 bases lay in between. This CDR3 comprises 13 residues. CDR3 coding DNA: TGTGCCAGCAGCCAAGAATCAGGCTACGAGCAGTACTTC. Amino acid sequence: CASSQESGYEQYF.

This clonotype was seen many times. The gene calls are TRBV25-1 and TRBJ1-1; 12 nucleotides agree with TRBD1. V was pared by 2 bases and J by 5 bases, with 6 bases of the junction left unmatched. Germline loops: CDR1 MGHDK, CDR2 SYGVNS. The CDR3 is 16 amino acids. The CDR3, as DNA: TGTGCCAGCAGTGAAAAGGGACAGGGGGCTGGAACTGAAGCTTTCTTT. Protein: CASSEKGQGAGTEAFF.

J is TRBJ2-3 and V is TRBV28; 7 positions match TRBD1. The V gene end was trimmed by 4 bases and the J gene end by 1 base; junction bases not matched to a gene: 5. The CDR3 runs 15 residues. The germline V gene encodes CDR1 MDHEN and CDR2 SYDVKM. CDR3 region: CASSWTGSRTDTQYF. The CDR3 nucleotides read TGTGCCAGCAGTTGGACAGGTTCCCGCACAGATACGCAGTATTTT.

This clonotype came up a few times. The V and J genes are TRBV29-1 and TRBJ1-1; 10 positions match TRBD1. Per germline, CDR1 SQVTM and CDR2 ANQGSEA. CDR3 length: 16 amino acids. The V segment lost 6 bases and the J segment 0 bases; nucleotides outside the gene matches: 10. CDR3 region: CSVRLTGGLMNTEAFF. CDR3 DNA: TGCAGCGTCCGTCTGACAGGGGGCCTTATGAACACTGAAGCTTTCTTT. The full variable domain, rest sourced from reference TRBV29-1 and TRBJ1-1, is SAVISQKPSRDICQRGTSLTIQCQVDSQVTMMFWYRQQPGQSLTLIATANQGSEATYESGFVIDKFPISRPNLTFSTLTVSNMSPEDSSIYLCSVRLTGGLMNTEAFFGQGTRLTVV.